Here is one T cell receptor (beta chain) with its context. Its antigen remains unidentified. Base qualities are not at hand, and no much larger clone is one base apart. CDR1 and CDR2 were assigned from the germline V gene (reference sequence) as GTSNPN and SVGIG. V and J are trimmed by 4 bases and 1 base, and the gene matches miss 11 bases of the junction. Taken from cysteine to phenylalanine, the CDR3 has 17 residues. Here the CDR3 DNA is all that survives: 51 bases in frame from base 1. Each collaborating institution followed its own protocols to collect whole blood in K2EDTA tubes. For TCRbeta analysis, collaborators shipped samples in one of three forms: frozen whole blood, isolated PBMCs, or DNA extracted from either of those sample types. TCRbeta CDR3 regions were amplified from genomic DNA using the immunoSEQ Assay, a bias-controlled multiplex PCR. The authors' pipeline ran thus. Nucleated cell counts per sample were estimated from amplification of reference gene primers within the assay. To quantify the absolute abundance of each unique TCRbeta CDR3 rearrangement, sequence reads were collapsed and filtered. For each sample, productive Simpson clonality was calculated as the square root of Simpson's diversity index across productive rearrangements. TCRdb's version of the immuneACCESS table is confined to in-frame rearrangements and falls short of the full clone set. An unresolved V gene accounts for under half of the shortfall where checked; the remainder is of unknown origin. Clonal size and the V and J genes are those of that table, whereas D and trimming came from the DNA. For this sample there are around 130,000 clones; approximately 88% appear just once. The ten most abundant clones make up approximately 17% of the sample.

These data come from a study of blood T cell repertoires in COVID-19 (dated by TCRdb to the early 2020s). For the study in its entirety: Collaborator samples came from the United States, Italy and Spain and covered acute and convalescent phases of COVID-19. The prospective study material was composed of cDNA or gDNA derived from T cells, B-cell-depleted T cells, or PBMCs. The dataset comprised deeply sampled blood TCRbeta repertoires from subjects exposed to, actively infected with, or recovered from COVID-19. The repertoires were released in a freely available public database intended as a resource for research on the immune response to SARS-CoV-2. The samples were drawn from the first 160 participants of the ongoing ImmuneRACE study and from 950 to 1,500 subjects provided by 6 global collaborators. Sample metadata almost always included a de-identified subject ID, COVID-19 status, age in years and sex. Where available, HLA class I and class II types were taken from metadata supplied by the sample provider and were not determined by assay-based typing.

Here is what the overall study found, with its caveats: Clinical and demographic metadata were provided uncurated, with the amount varying by source and participant.

The sample comprised peripheral blood. The sequence derives from an elderly woman with acute or convalescent COVID-19. The rearranged chain carries TRBV30 and TRBJ1-1; TRBD1 agrees with 11 junctional bases. The DNA reads as follows: TGTGCCTGGACCCCAAGGGGGACAGGGGGTTGGAACACTGAAGCTTTCTTT. Its amino acids are CAWTPRGTGGWNTEAFF.